This T cell receptor (beta chain) was observed in a study of cytomegalovirus exposure and HLA in healthy donors. Whole-study findings and limits: One later analysis, an examination of the 100 to 150 validation repertoires, found that first-cohort TCR clusters tended to co-occur in them. The study labeled roughly 160 TCR beta chains cytomegalovirus-associated.

About this clone itself: Its cognate antigen is unknown.

Sequenced by immunoSEQ multiplex PCR; TCRdb stores in-frame clones only, minus some. The profile covers around 250,000 clones, with around 90% appearing a single time and 0.37% taken by the ten largest. CDR1 is SGHTS, CDR2 YDEGEE, per germline. This CDR3 contains 17 residues. With V trimmed by 4 bases and J by 0 bases, 6 bases remained unmatched. The rearrangement uses TRBV5-8 and TRBJ1-5; 11 bases match TRBD1. What was sequenced was PBMCs. The receptor was isolated from a woman aged 18-29 years in good health and CMV-seronegative. CDR3 residues: CASSRTGGDYSNQPQHF. In DNA form, the CDR3 reads TGTGCCAGCAGCAGGACAGGGGGCGACTATAGCAATCAGCCCCAGCATTTT.